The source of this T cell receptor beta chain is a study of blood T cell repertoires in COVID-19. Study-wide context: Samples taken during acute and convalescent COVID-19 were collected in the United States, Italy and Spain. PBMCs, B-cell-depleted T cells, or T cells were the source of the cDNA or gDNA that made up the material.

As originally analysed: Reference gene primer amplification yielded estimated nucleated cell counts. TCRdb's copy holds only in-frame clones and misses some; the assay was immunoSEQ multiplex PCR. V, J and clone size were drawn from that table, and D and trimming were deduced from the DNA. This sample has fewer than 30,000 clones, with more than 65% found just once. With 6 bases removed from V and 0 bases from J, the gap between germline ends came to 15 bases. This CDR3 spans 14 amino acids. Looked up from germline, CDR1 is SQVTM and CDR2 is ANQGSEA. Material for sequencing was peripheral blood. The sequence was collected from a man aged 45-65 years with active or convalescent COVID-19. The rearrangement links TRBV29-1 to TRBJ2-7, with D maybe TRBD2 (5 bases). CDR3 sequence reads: CSVNPHGDSYEQYF. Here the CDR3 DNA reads TGCAGCGTCAACCCTCACGGGGACTCCTACGAGCAGTACTTC.